This note documents a single T cell receptor (beta chain) sequence. This clonotype was recorded once. Its antigen is unknown. No base quality information exists; no much larger clone differs at one position. Weak support is all one read offers. For CDR1 and CDR2, the germline V gene lists MDHEN and SYDVKM. The CDR3, cysteine through phenylalanine, is 14 amino acids long. Only CDR3 DNA is held: 42 bases, read in frame from base 1. At the junction V is shortened by 6 bases and J by 10 bases; bases outside the gene matches: 6. RNA was extracted using the RNeasy kit, and roughly 0.5 to 1 ug of the RNA was reverse transcribed with random hexamers. The immunoSEQ multiplex PCR assay, which covers 54 Vbeta and 13 Jbeta segments, was used to amplify TCR beta CDR3 regions. To correct PCR amplification bias, a synthetic template baseline was used for both primer optimization and computational correction. Regarding the original processing steps: Reads were assigned to V, D and J genes according to IMGT and analyzed in immunoSEQ Analyzer, with only productive sequences retained. Clonality was calculated as one minus the Shannon entropy normalized by log2 of the number of productive unique sequences. Public and private clones were assessed among the 100 most prevalent clones of each patient and control. Clones were defined as Susac-specific if absent from the healthy and MS cohorts, from 1052 published viral clones and from other ImmuneACCESS disease sequences. TCRdb reanalyzed the raw reads on its own, using fastp at Q25 for trimming and MiXCR for clone calling, and kept in-frame beta chains. Here each entry gathers all rows of one CDR3 protein and keeps the most common genes and DNA. These V and J calls originate from TCRdb's pipeline instead of the authors' own analysis. This sample has around 180,000 distinct CDR3 sequences in its table, and about 94% of those were observed once. The biggest ten clones account for 0.093% of the sample.

The sample is drawn from a study of CD8 T cells in Susac syndrome (dated by TCRdb to the late 2010s). In terms of the full investigation: Whether CD8+ T cell activation and differentiation in Susac syndrome was antigen driven was tested using repertoire sequencing. The research as a whole found: The TCR sequencing and HLA analysis was acknowledged to have included a relatively small number of individuals.

Peripheral blood CD8+ and CD4+ T cells from healthy donors, Susac syndrome patients and multiple sclerosis patients were profiled by high-throughput TCR beta sequencing. Multiple sclerosis controls were treatment-naive patients with stable or active relapsing-remitting disease fulfilling revised McDonald criteria. Bulk CD8+ and CD4+ T cells were purified by magnetic negative isolation, while CD8+ TEMRA cells were enriched using FACS. Blood was collected in EDTA tubes and processed within 24 hours, with PBMCs isolated through density gradient centrifugation. PBMCs destined for TCR sequencing were cryopreserved in liquid nitrogen and later thawed in a 37 °C water bath. The sorted or isolated CD4+, CD8+ and CD8+ TEMRA cells reached a purity of at least 90%.

The sequence was collected from a human donor with multiple sclerosis. The V and J genes are TRBV28 and TRBJ1-6, and 10 junction bases match TRBD1. The sequencing sample was made of CD4+ T cells from PBMCs. The CDR3 protein: CASRRDRGPSPLHF. The base sequence is TGTGCCAGCAGGCGGGACAGGGGACCCTCACCCCTCCACTTT.